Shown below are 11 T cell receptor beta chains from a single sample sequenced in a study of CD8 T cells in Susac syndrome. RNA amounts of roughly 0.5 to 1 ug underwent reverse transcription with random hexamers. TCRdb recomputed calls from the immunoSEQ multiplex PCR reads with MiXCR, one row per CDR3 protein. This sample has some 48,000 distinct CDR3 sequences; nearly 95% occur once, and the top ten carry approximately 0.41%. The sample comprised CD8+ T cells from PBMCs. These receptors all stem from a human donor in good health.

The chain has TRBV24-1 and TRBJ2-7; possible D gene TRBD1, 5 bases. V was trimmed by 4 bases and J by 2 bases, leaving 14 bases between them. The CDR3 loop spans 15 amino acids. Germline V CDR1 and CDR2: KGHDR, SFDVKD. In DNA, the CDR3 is TGTGCCACCAGTGAGCGAGATCAGGGAACCTACGAGCAGTACTTC. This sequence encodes CATSERDQGTYEQYF.

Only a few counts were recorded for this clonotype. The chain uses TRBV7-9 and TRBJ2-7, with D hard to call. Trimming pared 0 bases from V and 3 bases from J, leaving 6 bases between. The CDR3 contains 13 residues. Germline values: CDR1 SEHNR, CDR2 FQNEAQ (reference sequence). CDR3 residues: CASSLAGGYEQYF. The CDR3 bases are TGTGCCAGCAGCTTAGCCGGCGGCTACGAGCAGTACTTC.

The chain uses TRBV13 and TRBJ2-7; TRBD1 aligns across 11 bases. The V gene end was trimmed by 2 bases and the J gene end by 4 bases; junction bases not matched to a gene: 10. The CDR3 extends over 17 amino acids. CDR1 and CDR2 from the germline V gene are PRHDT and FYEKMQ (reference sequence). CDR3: CASSLLAPGTGGYEQYF. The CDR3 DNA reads TGTGCCAGCAGCTTATTGGCCCCCGGGACAGGGGGGTACGAGCAGTACTTC. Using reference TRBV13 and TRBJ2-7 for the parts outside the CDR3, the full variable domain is AAGVIQSPRHLIKEKRETATLKCYPIPRHDTVYWYQQGPGQDPQFLISFYEKMQSDKGSIPDRFSAQQFSDYHSELNMSSLELGDSALYFCASSLLAPGTGGYEQYFGPGTRLTVT.

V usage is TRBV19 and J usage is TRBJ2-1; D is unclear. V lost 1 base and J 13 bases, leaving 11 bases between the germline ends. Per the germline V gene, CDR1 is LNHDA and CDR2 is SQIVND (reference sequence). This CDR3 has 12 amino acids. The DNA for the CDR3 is TGTGCCAGTAGTATAGGAGGAGTCGGACAGTTCTTC. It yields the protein CASSIGGVGQFF.

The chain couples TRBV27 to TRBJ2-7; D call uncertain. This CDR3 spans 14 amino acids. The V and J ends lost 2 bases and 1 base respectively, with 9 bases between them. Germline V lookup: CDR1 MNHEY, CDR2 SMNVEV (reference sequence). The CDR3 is CASSLGQRSYEQYF. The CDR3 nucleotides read TGTGCCAGCAGTTTAGGGCAGCGATCCTACGAGCAGTACTTC.

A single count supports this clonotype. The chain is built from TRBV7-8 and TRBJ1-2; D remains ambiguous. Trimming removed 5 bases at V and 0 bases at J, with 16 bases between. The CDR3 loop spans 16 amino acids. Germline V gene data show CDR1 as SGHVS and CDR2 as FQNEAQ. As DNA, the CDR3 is TGTGCCAGCAGCCTGGCGGGAGTGGAATCTAACTATGGCTACACCTTC. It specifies CASSLAGVESNYGYTF.

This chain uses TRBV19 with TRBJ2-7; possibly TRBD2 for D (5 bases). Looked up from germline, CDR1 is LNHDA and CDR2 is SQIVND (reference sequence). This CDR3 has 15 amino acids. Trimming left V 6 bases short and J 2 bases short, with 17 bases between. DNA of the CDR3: TGTGCCAGTAGCGGGATTGAAGGACTCACCTACGAGCAGTACTTC. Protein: CASSGIEGLTYEQYF.

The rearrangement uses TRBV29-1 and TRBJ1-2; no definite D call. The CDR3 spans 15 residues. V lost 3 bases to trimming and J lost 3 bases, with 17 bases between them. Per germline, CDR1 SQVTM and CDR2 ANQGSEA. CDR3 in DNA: TGCAGCGTTGAGGAGAGGACCATGCGCTACTATGGCTACACCTTC. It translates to CSVEERTMRYYGYTF.

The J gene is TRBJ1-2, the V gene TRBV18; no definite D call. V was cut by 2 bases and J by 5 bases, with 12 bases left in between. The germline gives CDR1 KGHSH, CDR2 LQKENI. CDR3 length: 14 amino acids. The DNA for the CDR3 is TGTGCCAGCTCACCAGGGGAGGTTTGGTATGGCTACACCTTC. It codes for CASSPGEVWYGYTF.

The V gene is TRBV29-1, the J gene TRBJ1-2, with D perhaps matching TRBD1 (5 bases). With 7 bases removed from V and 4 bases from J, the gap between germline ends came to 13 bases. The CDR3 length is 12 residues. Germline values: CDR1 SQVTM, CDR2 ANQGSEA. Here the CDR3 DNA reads TGCAGCGCGCTCAGGGAAAGCTATGGCTACACCTTC. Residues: CSALRESYGYTF.

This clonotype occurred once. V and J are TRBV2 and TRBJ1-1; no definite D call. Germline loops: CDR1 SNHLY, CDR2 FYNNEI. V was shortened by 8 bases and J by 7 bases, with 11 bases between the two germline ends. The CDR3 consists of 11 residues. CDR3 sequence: CASGLAREAFF. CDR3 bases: TGTGCCAGCGGACTCGCCCGTGAAGCTTTCTTT.